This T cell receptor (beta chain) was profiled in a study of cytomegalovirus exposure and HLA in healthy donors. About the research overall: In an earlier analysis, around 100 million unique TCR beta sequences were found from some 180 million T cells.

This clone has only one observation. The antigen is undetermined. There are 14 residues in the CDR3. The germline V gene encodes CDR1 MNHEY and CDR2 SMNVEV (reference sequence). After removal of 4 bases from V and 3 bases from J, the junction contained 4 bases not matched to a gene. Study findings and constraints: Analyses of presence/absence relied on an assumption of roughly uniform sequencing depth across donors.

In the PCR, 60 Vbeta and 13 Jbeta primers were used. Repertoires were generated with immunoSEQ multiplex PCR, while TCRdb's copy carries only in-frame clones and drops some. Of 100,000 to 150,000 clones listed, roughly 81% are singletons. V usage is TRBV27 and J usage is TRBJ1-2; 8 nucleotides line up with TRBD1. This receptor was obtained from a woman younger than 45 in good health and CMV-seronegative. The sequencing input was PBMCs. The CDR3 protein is CASSSWGQDYGYTF. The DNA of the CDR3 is TGTGCCAGCAGTTCTTGGGGACAGGACTATGGCTACACCTTC.